The 7 T cell receptor beta chains below come from one sample, sequenced in a study of blood T cells in healthy people across ages. Primed by a sample-barcoded 5' primer and a J-beta primer mix, a second PCR proceeded for about 6 to 11 cycles. One entry per CDR3 protein, called by TCRdb with MiXCR from the 5' RACE reads. The sample holds 1.5 million to 2 million distinct CDR3 sequences, under 30% seen once. What was sequenced was blood. Receptors were obtained from a woman aged 30 to 39 in good health.

This clonotype was detected only a few times. The J gene is TRBJ2-5, the V gene TRBV5-1; TRBD1 matches 12 bases. CDR1 SGHRS and CDR2 YFSETQ come from the germline V gene. The CDR3 runs 16 residues. Trimming removed 4 bases from V and 1 base from J; junction bases left unmatched: 5. Here the CDR3 reads CASSAPGQGAQETQYF. The CDR3, as DNA: TGCGCCAGCAGCGCGCCGGGACAGGGGGCCCAAGAGACCCAGTACTTC.

The table lists this clonotype with a count of one. A read error may explain this, as a much larger clone is one base away. This sequence joins TRBV5-5 and TRBJ2-7; D ambiguous. Trimming removed 3 bases from V and 1 base from J, with 11 bases in between. Germline values: CDR1 SGHKS, CDR2 YYEKEE (reference sequence). The length of the CDR3 is 14 residues. CDR3 DNA sequence: TGTGCCAGCAGCTGGTCGAGAGAATCCTACGAGCAGTACTTC. Translation: CASSWSRESYEQYF.

The chain links TRBV29-1 to TRBJ2-3; 8 positions agree with TRBD2. This CDR3 is 15 amino acids long. V shed 1 base and J 4 bases; nucleotides not matched to a gene: 7. Germline CDR1 reads SQVTM; CDR2 reads ANQGSEA. CDR3 in amino acids: CSVEGGSGGSDTQYF. The CDR3 DNA reads TGCAGCGTTGAAGGAGGTTCGGGGGGGTCAGATACGCAGTATTTT.

This clonotype was recorded a few times. The chain links TRBV12-3 or TRBV12-4 to TRBJ2-1, with 10 bases that match TRBD2. The CDR3 is made up of 14 amino acids. V lost 4 bases to trimming and J lost 9 bases; unmatched junction nucleotides: 6. The chain's CDR3 is CASSSLAGEAEQFF. The CDR3 nucleotides are TGTGCCAGCAGTTCCCTAGCGGGAGAGGCTGAGCAGTTCTTC.

This clonotype appeared a few times. V usage is TRBV3-1 and J usage is TRBJ2-1; TRBD2 aligns across 8 bases. From germline, CDR1 is LGHDT and CDR2 YNNKEL (reference sequence). V was pared by 3 bases and J by 9 bases, with 4 bases of the junction left unmatched. The CDR3 is 13 residues long. The CDR3 loop is CASSQGLVSEQFF. CDR3 DNA: TGTGCCAGCAGCCAGGGACTAGTGTCTGAGCAGTTCTTC.

This clonotype was seen repeatedly, ten times or more. V and J are TRBV7-2 and TRBJ2-1; D is tentatively TRBD1 or TRBD2 (5 bases each). Germline values: CDR1 SGHTA, CDR2 FQGNSA. The CDR3 consists of 14 residues. The ends were cut back, 4 bases at V and 7 bases at J, with 14 bases in the middle. The CDR3 DNA reads as TGTGCCAGCAGCTCCAGACGGGGCACGAATGAGCAGTTCTTC. Protein product: CASSSRRGTNEQFF.

The chain uses TRBV5-1 and TRBJ2-7, with D possibly being TRBD2 (6 bases). CDR3 length: 16 residues. V gave up 4 bases and J gave up 2 bases, with 19 bases separating them. Looked up from germline, CDR1 is SGHRS and CDR2 is YFSETQ. The CDR3 coding sequence is TGCGCCAGCAGCCCCCGGAGGGGTAGTTCCCCCTACGAGCAGTACTTC. Protein: CASSPRRGSSPYEQYF.